These 32 T cell receptor beta chains originate from one sample sequenced in a study of blood T cells in healthy people across ages. It was with a sample-barcoded 5' primer and a J-beta primer mix that a second PCR of roughly 7 to 12 cycles was run. Each CDR3 protein gets one entry after TCRdb re-called the 5' RACE reads with MiXCR. The sample has 910,000 or so distinct CDR3 sequences; roughly 51% are singletons. The sample consisted of blood. These receptor sequences come from a woman aged 55-69 years in good health.

DNA of the CDR3: TGTGCCAGCAGCCAAGCTAGCGGGAATAATCCTCCCTACGAGCAGTACTTC. Amino acids: CASSQASGNNPPYEQYF. J is TRBJ2-7 and V is TRBV4-2, with 9 bases identical to TRBD2. This CDR3 spans 17 amino acids. The V gene end was trimmed by 1 base and the J gene end by 2 bases; junction bases not matched to a gene: 9. Germline-derived CDR1 and CDR2 are LGHNA and YNFKEQ.

The chain is built from TRBV5-1 and TRBJ1-1, with 11 bases fitting TRBD1. This CDR3 contains 17 residues. Germline CDR1 is SGHRS and CDR2 is YFSETQ. J was trimmed by 5 bases and V by 0 bases; bases with no gene match: 9. Written as DNA, the CDR3 is TGCGCCAGCAGCTTGGCCCCAACCGGGACAGGGGGTACTGAAGCTTTCTTT. This encodes CASSLAPTGTGGTEAFF.

The V gene is TRBV7-9, the J gene TRBJ2-6; no definite D call. The germline CDR1 and CDR2 sequences are SEHNR and FQNEAQ (reference sequence). Trimming took 5 bases from V and 2 from J, leaving 10 bases between them. The CDR3 covers 15 residues. CDR3 bases: TGTGCCAGCAGCCGAAGGGTGGCTGGGGCCAACGTCCTGACTTTC. Its translation: CASSRRVAGANVLTF. Looking up the rest from reference TRBV7-9 and TRBJ2-6 gives the full variable domain: DTGVSQNPRHKITKRGQNVTFRCDPISEHNRLYWYRQTLGQGPEFLTYFQNEAQLEKSRLLSDRFSAERPKGSFSTLEIQRTEQGDSAMYLCASSRRVAGANVLTFGAGSRLTVL.

The chain joins TRBV20-1 to TRBJ2-4, with a possible D match to TRBD2 (5 bases). V lost 4 bases, J lost 1 base, and 11 bases lay in between. Germline CDR1 reads DFQATT; CDR2 reads SNEGSKA (reference sequence). The length of the CDR3 is 14 residues. The CDR3 here is CSANEGLAKNIQYF. CDR3 nucleotides: TGCAGTGCTAATGAGGGATTGGCCAAAAACATTCAGTACTTC.

The gene calls are TRBV21-1 and TRBJ2-5; TRBD1, the table's D call, lacks a check against the DNA. The DNA end lines up better with TRBJ2-7; the J call may be wrong. TRBV21-1 is assigned pseudogene status. CDR3 length: 14 amino acids. The CDR3 DNA reads as TGTGCCAGCAGGGGACAGGGGGCGACGTACGAGCAGTACTTC. Translating gives CASRGQGATYEQYF.

There are many counts of this clonotype. This sequence joins TRBV5-5 and TRBJ2-6, with D uncertain. The CDR3 runs to 17 residues. Between the trimmed V and J ends, which lost 0 bases and 0 bases, there was a span of 10 bases. The germline V gene encodes CDR1 SGHKS and CDR2 YYEKEE (reference sequence). Here the CDR3 reads CASSLAGPSSGANVLTF. The CDR3 DNA reads TGTGCCAGCAGCTTGGCCGGGCCTAGCTCTGGGGCCAACGTCCTGACTTTC.

In its sample, this clonotype was seen once. J is TRBJ2-3 and V is TRBV27; 7 nucleotides line up with TRBD2. Trimming removed 6 bases from V and 1 base from J; junction bases left unmatched: 10. The CDR3 contains 16 residues. Germline CDR1 is MNHEY and CDR2 is SMNVEV (reference sequence). The CDR3 nucleotides read TGTGCCAGCAGGGCTAGCGGAGGACTACGCACAGATACGCAGTATTTT. Protein product: CASRASGGLRTDTQYF.

The CDR3 here is CASSLVGGRLQYF. CDR3 sequence (DNA): TGTGCCAGCAGCTTAGTTGGCGGGAGGCTACAGTACTTC. V gene TRBV7-2 combines with J gene TRBJ2-5; TRBD2 aligns across 8 bases. V lost 1 base to trimming and J lost 11 bases; unmatched junction nucleotides: 6. This CDR3 is 13 amino acids long. Germline V gene lookup returns CDR1 SGHTA and CDR2 FQGNSA.

The V gene is TRBV15, the J gene TRBJ2-7, with 7 nucleotides matching TRBD1. This CDR3 comprises 15 residues. V was clipped by 4 bases and J by 4 bases; unmatched bases: 10. The germline V gene has CDR1 LNHNV and CDR2 YYDKDF (reference sequence). CDR3 in amino acids: CATSTRDSWSYEQYF. In nucleotides, the CDR3 is TGTGCCACCAGCACCCGGGACAGTTGGAGTTACGAGCAGTACTTC. Full variable domain (rest looked up from reference TRBV15 and TRBJ2-7): DAMVIQNPRYQVTQFGKPVTLSCSQTLNHNVMYWYQQKSSQAPKLLFHYYDKDFNNEADTPDNFQSRRPNTSFCFLDIRSPGLGDTAMYLCATSTRDSWSYEQYFGPGTRLTVT.

The genes are TRBV7-9 and TRBJ1-1; 7 bases are shared with TRBD1. Germline V lookup: CDR1 SEHNR, CDR2 FQNEAQ (reference sequence). The junction had 7 bases not matched to a gene; V was cut back by 5 bases and J by 4 bases. The CDR3 extends over 14 amino acids. The CDR3 sequence is CASSRQGSLTEAFF. The CDR3 nucleotides read TGTGCCAGCAGCAGACAGGGATCCCTCACTGAAGCTTTCTTT.

This chain joins TRBV4-2 and TRBJ2-7, with a tentative D call TRBD1 (6 bases). The CDR3 is 16 amino acids. Germline lookup yields CDR1 LGHNA and CDR2 YNFKEQ. The germline V and J ends were trimmed by 0 bases and 3 bases, with 15 bases remaining between them. The DNA for the CDR3 is TGTGCCAGCAGCCAAGACCCGGACAGACCGCTCTACGAGCAGTACTTC. This codes for CASSQDPDRPLYEQYF.

This clonotype was detected only once. This rearrangement joins TRBV24-1 to TRBJ2-5, with TRBD1 matching over 7 bases. Germline V lookup: CDR1 KGHDR, CDR2 SFDVKD. The CDR3 length is 13 residues. Trimming cost V 6 bases and J 3 bases; bases outside gene matches: 3. In DNA form, the CDR3 reads TGTGCCACCAGTAACAGGGGAGAAGAGACCCAGTACTTC. Translation: CATSNRGEETQYF.

The rearrangement uses TRBV5-1 and TRBJ2-5, with a weak D call TRBD1 (8 bases). Germline assignment: CDR1 SGHRS and CDR2 YFSETQ. The V and J ends lost 4 bases and 9 bases respectively, with 13 bases between them. The CDR3 runs to 12 residues. The CDR3 DNA sequence: TGCGCCAGCAGCGCAACAGGGGGGGCCCAGTACTTC. This gives the protein CASSATGGAQYF.

V usage is TRBV18 and J usage is TRBJ2-7; a weak D match, TRBD1 (7 bases). In germline, CDR1 is KGHSH, CDR2 LQKENI. This CDR3 has 14 amino acids. Trimming shortened V by 3 bases and J by 4 bases, and 13 bases separated the two germline ends. The CDR3 spells CASSPAAGGYEQYF. The CDR3 DNA follows: TGTGCCAGCTCACCCGCCGCAGGGGGGTACGAGCAGTACTTC.

V usage is TRBV6-5 and J usage is TRBJ2-1; TRBD1 aligns across 9 bases. Per germline, CDR1 MNHEY and CDR2 SVGAGI. Germline trimming cut 6 bases from V and 7 bases from J; bases unmatched to any gene: 4. The CDR3 extends over 13 amino acids. The CDR3: CASSRDRENEQFF. In DNA form, the CDR3 reads TGTGCCAGCAGCAGGGACAGGGAGAATGAGCAGTTCTTC.

As for this clonotype: A read error may produce the germline difference seen at one junction end. This sequence joins TRBV7-2 and TRBJ2-5, with TRBD1 as a possible D gene (6 bases). CDR3 length: 16 amino acids. The germline CDR1 and CDR2 sequences are SGHTA and FQGNSA. CDR3 in amino acids: CASSPRDTQVEETRYF. In nucleotides, the CDR3 is TGTGCCAGCAGCCCCCGGGACACCCAGGTTGAAGAGACCCGGTACTTC. Supplemented by reference TRBV7-2 and TRBJ2-5, the full variable domain reads GAGVSQSPSNKVTEKGKDVELRCDPISGHTALYWYRQSLGQGLEFLIYFQGNSAPDKSGLPSDRFSAERTGGSVSTLTIQRTQQEDSAVYLCASSPRDTQVEETRYFGPGTRLLVL.

This clonotype came up once. The DNA for the CDR3 is TGCAGTGCTAGGAGCGGGACAGGGGGATCCTACGAGCAGTACTTC. Residues: CSARSGTGGSYEQYF. V gene TRBV20-1 combines with J gene TRBJ2-7; 11 positions match TRBD1. Germline assignment: CDR1 DFQATT and CDR2 SNEGSKA (reference sequence). With V trimmed by 3 bases and J by 1 base, 5 bases remained unmatched. This CDR3 contains 15 residues.

The chain couples TRBV29-1 to TRBJ1-2; D gene unclear. V lost 0 bases, J lost 0 bases, and 14 bases lay in between. The CDR3 sequence is 16 residues long. Germline CDR1 and CDR2: SQVTM and ANQGSEA. For the CDR3, the DNA is TGCAGCGTTGAAGATGGATTCAGAAAAGCTAACTATGGCTACACCTTC. It translates to CSVEDGFRKANYGYTF. Filled out from reference TRBV29-1 and TRBJ1-2, the complete variable domain reads SAVISQKPSRDICQRGTSLTIQCQVDSQVTMMFWYRQQPGQSLTLIATANQGSEATYESGFVIDKFPISRPNLTFSTLTVSNMSPEDSSIYLCSVEDGFRKANYGYTFGSGTRLTVV.

This chain joins TRBV28 and TRBJ2-5; 7 positions agree with TRBD1. The CDR3 has 14 amino acids. Germline values: CDR1 MDHEN, CDR2 SYDVKM. The trim removed 3 bases at V and 11 bases at J, leaving 12 bases unmatched. The CDR3 loop reads CASSFGTAPWEQYF. The CDR3 bases are TGTGCCAGCAGTTTCGGGACAGCCCCATGGGAGCAGTACTTC. Variable domain in full (rest from reference TRBV28 and TRBJ2-5): DVKVTQSSRYLVKRTGEKVFLECVQDMDHENMFWYRQDPGLGLRLIYFSYDVKMKEKGDIPEGYSVSREKKERFSLILESASTNQTSMYLCASSFGTAPWEQYFGPGTRLLVL.

This chain links TRBV20-1 with TRBJ2-3; perhaps D is TRBD1 or TRBD2 (5 bases each). V was shortened by 7 bases and J by 0 bases, with 11 bases between the two germline ends. Per germline, CDR1 DFQATT and CDR2 SNEGSKA (reference sequence). This CDR3 spans 13 amino acids. The CDR3 DNA reads as TGCAGTGGGGTGGGGGACAGCACAGATACGCAGTATTTT. It specifies CSGVGDSTDTQYF.

This rearrangement joins TRBV27 to TRBJ2-7; a weak D match, TRBD1 (6 bases). The CDR3 has 14 residues. V gave up 6 bases and J gave up 0 bases, with 12 bases separating them. CDR1 MNHEY and CDR2 SMNVEV come from the germline V gene (reference sequence). The CDR3 DNA is TGTGCCAGCAGCCGAGGACAGCTCTCCTACGAGCAGTACTTC. It is translated as CASSRGQLSYEQYF.

This chain joins TRBV27 and TRBJ1-5; D possibly corresponds to TRBD1 (5 bases). With 3 bases removed from V and 6 bases from J, the gap between germline ends came to 12 bases. The CDR3 loop spans 14 amino acids. The V gene's germline CDR1 is MNHEY and CDR2 SMNVEV (reference sequence). This CDR3 is CASSFQGEGQPQHF. CDR3 in DNA: TGTGCCAGCAGTTTTCAGGGAGAAGGTCAGCCCCAGCATTTT.

This clonotype was found a few times. The J gene is TRBJ2-1, the V gene TRBV3-1, with D possibly matching TRBD2 (5 bases). CDR1 is LGHDT and CDR2 is YNNKEL in the germline V gene (reference sequence). The V gene lost 0 bases and the J gene lost 7 bases, with 13 bases spanning the gap. CDR3 length equals 15 residues. The CDR3, as DNA: TGTGCCAGCAGCCAAGAAATAGCGCATGGGAATGAGCAGTTCTTC. The encoded protein is CASSQEIAHGNEQFF.

The chain employs TRBV13 and TRBJ2-3; no reliable D call. CDR1 PRHDT and CDR2 FYEKMQ come from the germline V gene (reference sequence). Trimming took off 3 bases at V and 0 bases at J, with 10 bases between the two ends. This CDR3 comprises 15 residues. The CDR3 loop is CASSFPLGSTDTQYF. CDR3 in DNA: TGTGCCAGCAGCTTCCCCCTTGGCAGCACAGATACGCAGTATTTT.

The genes are TRBV5-4 and TRBJ2-1; 10 nucleotides agree with TRBD2. The closer fit of TRBJ2-7 to the DNA end suggests the J call may be wrong. Germline V CDR1 and CDR2: SGHNT, YYREEE (reference sequence). The CDR3 contains 15 residues. CDR3 sequence reads: CASSKREGTYNEQYF. CDR3 nucleotides: TGTGCCAGCAGCAAGCGGGAGGGAACCTACAATGAGCAGTACTTC.

The chain employs TRBV27 and TRBJ1-2; 8 nucleotides agree with TRBD1. V dropped 6 bases and J dropped 4; count of bases not matched to a gene: 7. The CDR3 is 14 amino acids. CDR1 is MNHEY and CDR2 is SMNVEV in the germline V gene (reference sequence). The CDR3 DNA is TGTGCCAGCAGGGCAACAGGGGGGGGCTATGGCTACACCTTC. This translates into CASRATGGGYGYTF.

Only a few counts were recorded for this clonotype. J is TRBJ2-5 and V is TRBV29-1; 7 bases are shared with TRBD2. The CDR3 spans 13 residues. CDR1 and CDR2 (germline): SQVTM, ANQGSEA. With V trimmed by 2 bases and J by 4 bases, 4 bases remained unmatched. CDR3 sequence: CSVERLAVETQYF. The DNA of the CDR3 is TGCAGCGTTGAACGGCTAGCGGTAGAGACCCAGTACTTC. The full variable domain, rest sourced from reference TRBV29-1 and TRBJ2-5, is SAVISQKPSRDICQRGTSLTIQCQVDSQVTMMFWYRQQPGQSLTLIATANQGSEATYESGFVIDKFPISRPNLTFSTLTVSNMSPEDSSIYLCSVERLAVETQYFGPGTRLLVL.

The genes are TRBV6-5 and TRBJ2-1; TRBD2 might be the D (5 bases). The CDR3 consists of 13 residues. V lost 6 bases and J 6 bases, leaving 12 bases between the germline ends. Germline values: CDR1 MNHEY, CDR2 SVGAGI. The CDR3 is CASSLSGINEQFF. The CDR3 bases are TGTGCCAGCAGCCTAAGCGGAATCAATGAGCAGTTCTTC.

This clonotype showed up just a few times. J is TRBJ2-5 and V is TRBV6-6; TRBD1 aligns across 7 bases. Looked up from germline, CDR1 is MNHNY and CDR2 is SVGAGI (reference sequence). J was trimmed by 3 bases and V by 0 bases; bases with no gene match: 4. The CDR3 contains 15 residues. For the CDR3, the DNA is TGTGCCAGCAGTTACTCGGTGACAGGGAAAGAGACCCAGTACTTC. The encoded protein is CASSYSVTGKETQYF.

The chain links TRBV25-1 to TRBJ2-5; D call uncertain. CDR3 length: 12 residues. The V gene lost 8 bases and the J gene lost 11 bases, with 18 bases spanning the gap. Looked up from germline, CDR1 is MGHDK and CDR2 is SYGVNS. CDR3 region: CASSPWGSKQYF. The CDR3 DNA sequence: TGTGCCAGCTCCCCTTGGGGATCGAAACAGTACTTC. Full variable domain (rest looked up from reference TRBV25-1 and TRBJ2-5): EADIYQTPRYLVIGTGKKITLECSQTMGHDKMYWYQQDPGMELHLIHYSYGVNSTEKGDLSSESTVSRIRTEHFPLTLESARPSHTSQYLCASSPWGSKQYFGPGTRLLVL.

The V call is TRBV2, the J call TRBJ1-2; the D gene is possibly TRBD1 (5 bases). This CDR3 has 13 amino acids. V lost 4 bases and J 7 bases, leaving 13 bases between the germline ends. Per germline, CDR1 SNHLY and CDR2 FYNNEI. CDR3 sequence: CASSVEGASGYTF. In DNA, the CDR3 is TGTGCCAGCAGTGTTGAAGGGGCGAGTGGCTACACCTTC.

This clonotype has a handful of counts. The V call is TRBV5-1, the J call TRBJ2-7, with 7 bases matching TRBD1. Trimming removed 4 bases from V and 4 bases from J; junction bases left unmatched: 8. The CDR3 has 14 residues. Germline CDR1 is SGHRS and CDR2 is YFSETQ. The CDR3: CASSRNRGNYEQYF. The DNA for the CDR3 is TGCGCCAGCAGCAGAAACAGGGGAAATTACGAGCAGTACTTC.